This passage covers 5 T cell receptor beta chains from one sample sequenced in a study of graft-versus-host responses after intestinal transplantation. No antigens are known for them. Assay used: immunoSEQ multiplex PCR; TCRdb lists only in-frame clones, some missing. This sample yields about 99,000 clones, of which under 95% are seen a single time; 0.069% belongs to the top ten. Specimen: unstimulated CD8+ T cells sorted from spleen or lymph node cells, collected before transplant. All receptors derive from a human donor who was the organ donor for an intestinal transplant.

The V call is TRBV10-3, the J call TRBJ2-1; 13 positions match TRBD2. CDR1 ENHRY and CDR2 SYGVKD come from the germline V gene. The V segment lost 9 bases and the J segment 10 bases; nucleotides outside the gene matches: 6. This CDR3 is built from 13 residues. The CDR3 region is CAIRGLAGVEQFF. The CDR3 DNA is TGTGCCATTAGAGGACTAGCGGGAGTCGAGCAGTTCTTC.

This clone was recorded once. The V and J genes are TRBV4-1 and TRBJ2-7, with D uncertain. This CDR3 comprises 14 residues. V was cut by 0 bases and J by 3 bases, with 9 bases left in between. CDR1 and CDR2 from the germline V gene are MGHRA and YSYEKL. CDR3 loop: CASSQDLSGYEQYF. CDR3 DNA sequence: TGCGCCAGCAGCCAAGATCTTTCCGGCTACGAGCAGTACTTC.

This clone was recorded only once. The chain couples TRBV28 to TRBJ2-1, with D hard to call. The germline V and J ends were trimmed by 2 bases and 4 bases, with 6 bases remaining between them. CDR1 MDHEN and CDR2 SYDVKM come from the germline V gene. This CDR3 comprises 13 residues. DNA of the CDR3: TGTGCCAGCAGTTTAGTTACTTACAATGAGCAGTTCTTC. Its protein is CASSLVTYNEQFF.

V gene TRBV5-1 combines with J gene TRBJ2-7, with D perhaps TRBD1 (6 bases). The germline V and J ends were trimmed by 2 bases and 3 bases, with 6 bases remaining between them. The CDR3 is made up of 12 amino acids. CDR1 and CDR2 (germline): SGHRS, YFSETQ. CDR3 nucleotide sequence: TGCGCCAGCAGCTTAGGGGGCTACGAGCAGTACTTC. This codes for CASSLGGYEQYF.

V and J are TRBV7-9 and TRBJ2-1, with 7 nucleotides matching TRBD1. V lost 3 bases to trimming and J lost 7 bases; unmatched junction nucleotides: 3. From germline, CDR1 is SEHNR and CDR2 FQNEAQ (reference sequence). The CDR3 sequence is 13 residues long. The CDR3 loop reads CASSFPRGNEQFF. The DNA for the CDR3 is TGTGCCAGCAGCTTCCCCAGGGGGAATGAGCAGTTCTTC.